This record looks at one T cell receptor beta chain sequence and its context. The sample is drawn from a study of cytomegalovirus exposure and HLA in healthy donors. PCR used 60 Vbeta primers and 13 Jbeta primers. The protocol was immunoSEQ multiplex PCR, while the TCRdb copy is restricted to in-frame clones and leaves out a portion. The repertoire holds fewer than 150,000 clones, with about 74% as singletons. V was pared by 1 base and J by 0 bases, with 10 bases between. Germline V gene data show CDR1 as SGDLS and CDR2 as YYNGEE. The CDR3 is 15 residues long. The chain couples TRBV9 to TRBJ2-5, with D perhaps TRBD1 (6 bases). The origin of this receptor is a man aged 40-50 years in good health and CMV-seronegative. Sequencing was done on a sample of PBMCs. This CDR3 reads CASSVRGHYQETQYF. DNA for the CDR3: TGTGCCAGCAGCGTAAGGGGACATTACCAAGAGACCCAGTACTTC.